This is a list of T cell receptor beta chains from one sample in a study of blood T cells in healthy people across ages. TCRdb used MiXCR to reprocess the 5' RACE reads, holding one entry per CDR3 protein. Found here are 1.5 million to 2 million distinct CDR3 sequences, about 39% of them singletons; the top ten hold 23%. The sample comprised blood. Source of these receptors: a human donor in good health. CDR3s include the opening cysteine and the closing phenylalanine or tryptophan. The order of the fields is J gene, V gene, D gene, clone size, CDR3 protein, CDR3 DNA. The D gene is left open where the match is weak. Clone size appears in some rows only: once, few, many, or a class for an expanded clone.

J gene: TRBJ2-3
V gene: TRBV12-3/TRBV12-4
D gene: .
clone size: few
CDR3 protein: CASSTSTRAPDTQYF
CDR3 DNA: TGCGCCAGCAGCACTAGCACGCGGGCTCCAGATACGCAGTATTTT

J gene: TRBJ1-5
V gene: TRBV12-3/TRBV12-4
D gene: TRBD1
clone size: .
CDR3 protein: CASSSDREGNQPQHF
CDR3 DNA: TGTGCCAGCAGCTCAGACAGGGAGGGCAATCAGCCCCAGCATTTT

J gene: TRBJ2-1
V gene: TRBV4-1
D gene: .
clone size: once
CDR3 protein: CASSHPRDTLSYNEQFF
CDR3 DNA: TGCGCCAGCAGCCATCCCCGGGACACTCTTTCTTACAATGAGCAGTTCTTC

J gene: TRBJ1-2
V gene: TRBV7-9
D gene: TRBD1
clone size: .
CDR3 protein: CAGSLLLGTDYGYTF
CDR3 DNA: TGTGCCGGCAGCCTGCTGTTAGGGACAGACTATGGCTACACCTTC

J gene: TRBJ2-2
V gene: TRBV28
D gene: TRBD1
clone size: few
CDR3 protein: CASRPGQGARDGELFF
CDR3 DNA: TGTGCCAGCAGACCCGGACAGGGGGCGCGTGACGGGGAGCTGTTTTTT

J gene: TRBJ2-7
V gene: TRBV27
D gene: .
clone size: .
CDR3 protein: CASSLLVGASEQYF
CDR3 DNA: TGTGCCAGCAGTTTATTAGTCGGGGCTAGCGAGCAGTACTTC

J gene: TRBJ1-2
V gene: TRBV6-6
D gene: .
clone size: few
CDR3 protein: CASSYYGAGYGYTF
CDR3 DNA: TGTGCCAGCAGTTACTATGGGGCAGGATATGGCTACACCTTC

J gene: TRBJ2-7
V gene: TRBV4-3
D gene: TRBD1
clone size: few
CDR3 protein: CASSQVLGGDRAYEQYF
CDR3 DNA: TGCGCCAGCAGCCAAGTATTAGGCGGGGACAGGGCCTACGAGCAGTACTTC

J gene: TRBJ1-2
V gene: TRBV5-1
D gene: .
clone size: few
CDR3 protein: CASSLEFGEKYGYTF
CDR3 DNA: TGCGCCAGCAGCTTGGAATTCGGGGAGAAATATGGCTACACCTTC

J gene: TRBJ2-3
V gene: TRBV28
D gene: .
clone size: few
CDR3 protein: CASSLTSPSTDTQYF
CDR3 DNA: TGTGCCAGCAGTTTAACTAGCCCTAGCACAGATACGCAGTATTTT

J gene: TRBJ1-5
V gene: TRBV6-2/TRBV6-3
D gene: .
clone size: .
CDR3 protein: CASSYQKGGEYQPQHF
CDR3 DNA: TGTGCCAGCAGTTACCAAAAGGGAGGGGAGTATCAGCCCCAGCATTTT

J gene: TRBJ2-1
V gene: TRBV29-1
D gene: TRBD2
clone size: .
CDR3 protein: CSVARTSGGTPYNEQFF
CDR3 DNA: TGCAGCGTAGCTAGGACTAGCGGGGGGACCCCCTACAATGAGCAGTTCTTC

J gene: TRBJ2-3
V gene: TRBV4-1
D gene: .
clone size: .
CDR3 protein: CASSQFLGGGRTDTQYF
CDR3 DNA: TGCGCCAGCAGCCAGTTCTTAGGAGGGGGACGCACAGATACGCAGTATTTT

J gene: TRBJ2-3
V gene: TRBV4-3
D gene: .
clone size: few
CDR3 protein: CASRDPNTDTQYF
CDR3 DNA: TGCGCCAGCCGGGACCCGAACACAGATACGCAGTATTTT

J gene: TRBJ2-1
V gene: TRBV5-1
D gene: .
clone size: few
CDR3 protein: CASSLAGEGEQFF
CDR3 DNA: TGCGCCAGCAGCTTGGCAGGGGAGGGTGAGCAGTTCTTC

J gene: TRBJ2-7
V gene: TRBV4-1
D gene: TRBD1
clone size: .
CDR3 protein: CASSQVVGQGVPNEQYF
CDR3 DNA: TGCGCCAGCAGCCAAGTGGTTGGACAGGGAGTTCCCAATGAGCAGTACTTC

J gene: TRBJ2-7
V gene: TRBV5-1
D gene: TRBD2
clone size: .
CDR3 protein: CASSLAYSSGGINEQYF
CDR3 DNA: TGCGCCAGCAGCTTGGCTTACTCTAGCGGGGGGATCAACGAGCAGTACTTC

J gene: TRBJ1-2
V gene: TRBV20-1
D gene: .
clone size: .
CDR3 protein: CSAREPVNYGYTF
CDR3 DNA: TGCAGTGCTAGAGAGCCAGTTAACTATGGCTACACCTTC

J gene: TRBJ2-3
V gene: TRBV7-3
D gene: .
clone size: .
CDR3 protein: CASSQGRFADTQYF
CDR3 DNA: TGTGCCAGCAGCCAGGGACGGTTCGCAGATACGCAGTATTTT

J gene: TRBJ1-1
V gene: TRBV6-6
D gene: .
clone size: few
CDR3 protein: CASILSRGGVVEAFF
CDR3 DNA: TGTGCCAGCATCCTTTCTAGAGGGGGGGTAGTTGAAGCTTTCTTT

J gene: TRBJ1-2
V gene: TRBV10-3
D gene: TRBD1
clone size: .
CDR3 protein: CAISDPDRGVNYGYTF
CDR3 DNA: TGTGCCATCAGTGACCCGGACAGGGGAGTTAACTATGGCTACACCTTC

J gene: TRBJ2-7
V gene: TRBV20-1
D gene: TRBD1
clone size: few
CDR3 protein: CSAPDRIHEQYF
CDR3 DNA: TGCAGTGCGCCGGACAGGATACACGAGCAGTACTTC

J gene: TRBJ1-6
V gene: TRBV6-6
D gene: TRBD1
clone size: .
CDR3 protein: CASSYSSTQGVPTLHF
CDR3 DNA: TGTGCCAGCAGTTACTCGAGTACACAGGGGGTCCCCACCCTCCACTTT

J gene: TRBJ2-5
V gene: TRBV6-2/TRBV6-3
D gene: TRBD2
clone size: .
CDR3 protein: CASGTVFLGTSESQETQYF
CDR3 DNA: TGTGCCAGCGGTACGGTATTCCTAGGGACTAGCGAATCTCAAGAGACCCAGTACTTC

J gene: TRBJ1-2
V gene: TRBV7-2
D gene: .
clone size: .
CDR3 protein: CASTSRGRGYGYTF
CDR3 DNA: TGTGCCAGCACCTCCCGTGGCAGGGGCTATGGCTACACCTTC

J gene: TRBJ2-7
V gene: TRBV7-2
D gene: TRBD1
clone size: .
CDR3 protein: CASSHGTGAPYEQYF
CDR3 DNA: TGTGCCAGCAGCCACGGGACAGGGGCCCCCTACGAGCAGTACTTC

J gene: TRBJ1-1
V gene: TRBV24-1
D gene: .
clone size: few
CDR3 protein: CATMGRASTEAFF
CDR3 DNA: TGTGCCACCATGGGACGGGCAAGTACTGAAGCTTTCTTT

J gene: TRBJ2-1
V gene: TRBV28
D gene: TRBD2
clone size: .
CDR3 protein: CASSFGGVNNEQFF
CDR3 DNA: TGTGCCAGCAGTTTCGGGGGGGTTAACAATGAGCAGTTCTTC

J gene: TRBJ1-4
V gene: TRBV4-3
D gene: .
clone size: many
CDR3 protein: CASSRATNEKLFF
CDR3 DNA: TGCGCCAGCAGCCGCGCAACTAATGAAAAACTGTTTTTT

J gene: TRBJ2-1
V gene: TRBV7-3
D gene: TRBD2
clone size: few
CDR3 protein: CASSLQPAGGPSDEQFF
CDR3 DNA: TGTGCCAGCAGCCTTCAACCAGCGGGGGGGCCCTCGGATGAGCAGTTCTTC

J gene: TRBJ2-1
V gene: TRBV24-1
D gene: TRBD2
clone size: few
CDR3 protein: CATSDFGGEGSYNEQFF
CDR3 DNA: TGTGCCACCAGTGATTTCGGGGGGGAAGGGTCCTACAATGAGCAGTTCTTC

J gene: TRBJ1-5
V gene: TRBV21-1
D gene: .
clone size: .
CDR3 protein: CASRNQAGGNEPQHF
CDR3 DNA: TGTGCCAGCCGAAACCAGGCAGGGGGCAATGAGCCCCAGCATTTT

J gene: TRBJ2-1
V gene: TRBV7-2
D gene: .
clone size: .
CDR3 protein: CASSLLQGGWNEQFF
CDR3 DNA: TGTGCCAGCAGCTTACTACAGGGAGGGTGGAATGAGCAGTTCTTC

J gene: TRBJ2-6
V gene: TRBV4-1
D gene: .
clone size: .
CDR3 protein: CASSPRSNYGYTFGSGTNVLTF
CDR3 DNA: .

J gene: TRBJ2-7
V gene: TRBV20-1
D gene: TRBD2
clone size: few
CDR3 protein: CSASKTSGGLSSYEQYF
CDR3 DNA: TGCAGTGCTAGTAAAACTAGCGGGGGCCTGAGCTCCTACGAGCAGTACTTC

J gene: TRBJ2-3
V gene: TRBV28
D gene: TRBD1
clone size: .
CDR3 protein: CASNYLSGTGVGDTQYF
CDR3 DNA: TGTGCCAGTAATTACCTCTCCGGGACAGGGGTTGGAGATACGCAGTATTTT

J gene: TRBJ2-1
V gene: TRBV5-1
D gene: .
clone size: .
CDR3 protein: CASSSLSGATLVSGQFF
CDR3 DNA: TGTGCCAGCAGCAGTTTATCGGGGGCGACTCTAGTTAGTGGGCAGTTCTTC

J gene: TRBJ2-7
V gene: TRBV20-1
D gene: .
clone size: few
CDR3 protein: CSASFQGHEQYF
CDR3 DNA: TGCAGTGCTAGCTTCCAGGGGCACGAGCAGTACTTC

J gene: TRBJ2-2
V gene: TRBV11-3
D gene: .
clone size: .
CDR3 protein: CASSRQGPVVTGELFF
CDR3 DNA: TGTGCCAGCAGCCGCCAGGGCCCGGTCGTCACCGGGGAGCTGTTTTTT

J gene: TRBJ2-7
V gene: TRBV5-1
D gene: .
clone size: .
CDR3 protein: CASSVKSPYEQYF
CDR3 DNA: TGCGCCAGCAGCGTCAAGTCTCCCTACGAGCAGTACTTC

J gene: TRBJ1-2
V gene: TRBV4-2
D gene: .
clone size: few
CDR3 protein: CASSQDASSHGYTF
CDR3 DNA: TGTGCCAGCAGCCAAGACGCCTCATCCCATGGCTACACCTTC

J gene: TRBJ2-7
V gene: TRBV30
D gene: TRBD1
clone size: few
CDR3 protein: CAWTPMGRGYVEQYF
CDR3 DNA: TGTGCCTGGACTCCGATGGGCAGGGGGTATGTCGAGCAGTACTTC

J gene: TRBJ1-4
V gene: TRBV6-6
D gene: .
clone size: .
CDR3 protein: CASSYSDHEKLFF
CDR3 DNA: TGTGCCAGCAGTTACTCGGACCATGAAAAACTGTTTTTT

J gene: TRBJ2-7
V gene: TRBV7-2
D gene: .
clone size: few
CDR3 protein: CASSITSDSPYGQYF
CDR3 DNA: TGTGCCAGCAGCATCACCTCGGACAGTCCTTACGGGCAGTACTTC